These T cell receptor beta chains were read from a single sample in a study of tumour-infiltrating T cells in Burkitt lymphoma. The table came from immunoSEQ multiplex PCR; TCRdb's copy has only in-frame clones and leaves some out. In the table there are about 15,000 clones, 60% to 80% of which are singletons. Sample: tumor tissue. The receptor source for this set is a human donor with diffuse large B-cell lymphoma. Both conserved end residues are part of each CDR3. The D gene is left open where the match is weak. Clone size is not always given. Where it is, it says once, few, many or a class for expanded clones.

j_gene | abundance | d_gene | v_gene | CDR3nt | CDR3aa
TRBJ1-5 | . | TRBD1 | TRBV6-1 | TGTGCCAGCAGTGAGACAGGGTGGAATCAGCCCCAGCATTTT | CASSETGWNQPQHF
TRBJ2-2 | . | . | TRBV29-1 | TGCAGCGTGGACACCGGGGAGCTGTTTTTT | CSVDTGELFF
TRBJ2-3 | once | TRBD2 | TRBV11-2 | TGTGCCAGCAGCCAGAGGGCAGGACTAGCGGGAGGGAGGACAGATACGCAGTATTTT | CASSQRAGLAGGRTDTQYF
TRBJ1-1 | . | . | TRBV9 | TGTGCCAGCAGCCCACCCCCGGGACACCATGAAGAGAACACTGAAGCTTTCTTT | CASSPPPGHHEENTEAFF
TRBJ2-7 | . | TRBD1 | TRBV28 | TGTGCCAGCAGGCCCGTGACAGGGGGCTTGGGCGAGCAGTACTTC | CASRPVTGGLGEQYF
TRBJ1-2 | . | TRBD1 | TRBV29-1 | TGCAGCGTTGTGACAGGGGGCGATGGCTACACCTTC | CSVVTGGDGYTF
TRBJ2-5 | . | TRBD2 | TRBV19 | TGTGCCAGTCGCCGTCTCGGGGGGGAGACCCAGTACTTC | CASRRLGGETQYF
TRBJ1-5 | . | . | TRBV12-5 | TGTGCTAGTGGTTTGGTCAGGGAGCCCCAGCATTTT | CASGLVREPQHF
TRBJ2-7 | . | . | TRBV19 | TGTGCCAGTAGTATTAGCCCAGGGTACTACGAGCAGTACTTC | CASSISPGYYEQYF
TRBJ2-1 | . | . | TRBV30 | TGTGCCTGGACGGCGGGAACAGGGAATGAGCAGTTCTTC | CAWTAGTGNEQFF
TRBJ2-5 | . | TRBD2 | TRBV5-1 | TGCGCCAGCAGCCGGGTGGGACTAGCGGAAGAGACCCAGTACTTC | CASSRVGLAEETQYF
TRBJ2-3 | . | . | TRBV5-8 | TGTGCCAGCAGCTCGGACAGATCTTGGACAGATACGCAGTATTTT | CASSSDRSWTDTQYF
TRBJ2-7 | few | . | TRBV6-6 | TGTGCCAGCAGTTGGGGACTTCTTTACGAGCAGTACTTC | CASSWGLLYEQYF
TRBJ2-2 | . | . | TRBV30 | TGTGCCTGGAGTGTATTGCAGGGTGTTCCCGGGGAGCTGTTTTTT | CAWSVLQGVPGELFF
TRBJ2-1 | large | TRBD1 | TRBV6-5 | TGTGCCAGCAGTTACTTAGGCGGGACAGGGACTAATGAGCAGTTCTTC | CASSYLGGTGTNEQFF
TRBJ2-5 | . | TRBD1 | TRBV30 | TGTGCCTGGAGTGGGCACGGGACAGGCCAAGAGACCCAGTACTTC | CAWSGHGTGQETQYF
TRBJ1-2 | . | TRBD1 | TRBV18 | TGTGCCTCGGAGGAGGGAGGGGGCAACTATGGCTACACCTTC | CASEEGGGNYGYTF
TRBJ2-1 | once | . | TRBV7-8 | TGTGCCAGCAGCTTAGGAACAGGTGAGGGGGGTGAGCAGTTCTTC | CASSLGTGEGGEQFF
TRBJ2-5 | . | . | TRBV5-1 | TGCGCCAGCAGCCGGACTCAGGGGTGGCAAGAGACCCAGTACTTC | CASSRTQGWQETQYF
TRBJ1-4 | . | . | TRBV27 | TGTGCCAGCAGCCTAGGGGGTTTTGGTGAAAAACTGTTTTTT | CASSLGGFGEKLFF
TRBJ1-1 | . | . | TRBV7-9 | TGTGCCAGCAGCCTAGAGGGGGAGGGCACTGAAGCTTTCTTT | CASSLEGEGTEAFF
TRBJ1-4 | . | . | TRBV19 | TGTGCCAGTACCCCTTGGGCAGGTCGGGGTTTCGGCGAAAAACTGTTTTTT | CASTPWAGRGFGEKLFF
TRBJ1-1 | few | . | TRBV28 | TGTGCCAGCGAGGACCCAGAAGGGTACGCTGAAGCTTTCTTT | CASEDPEGYAEAFF
TRBJ1-2 | . | TRBD1 | TRBV2 | TGTGCCAGCAGTGATCGGAAGGGACAGATCGATGGCTACACCTTC | CASSDRKGQIDGYTF
TRBJ2-2 | . | TRBD2 | TRBV2 | TGTGCCAGCCTTACGCCCCGGGAGGGGACCGGGGAGCTGTTTTTT | CASLTPREGTGELFF
TRBJ2-5 | few | . | TRBV14 | TGTGCCAGCTCCCCCTTGAGGTCGTACCAAGAGACCCAGTACTTC | CASSPLRSYQETQYF
TRBJ2-7 | . | . | TRBV7-8 | TGTGCCAGCAGCATCCCTAACAGGGGAGGGTACGAGCAGTACTTC | CASSIPNRGGYEQYF
TRBJ2-3 | few | . | TRBV4-1 | TGCGCCAGCAGCAGTGAGGGTCCCACAGATACGCAGTATTTT | CASSSEGPTDTQYF
TRBJ2-2 | . | . | TRBV6-6 | TGTGCCAGTTACATGACAGGCGACGGGGAGCTGTTTTTT | CASYMTGDGELFF
TRBJ1-5 | . | . | TRBV27 | TGTGCCAGCAGTTTTAAGGGGGGAATAGGAAATCAGCCCCAGCATTTT | CASSFKGGIGNQPQHF
TRBJ2-2 | . | . | TRBV29-1 | TGCAGCGTTCACTCCGCGGGCACCGGGGAGCTGTTTTTT | CSVHSAGTGELFF
TRBJ2-7 | . | . | TRBV30 | TGTGCCTGGGCGGGACCCTACGAGCAGTACTTC | CAWAGPYEQYF
TRBJ1-5 | . | . | TRBV6-5 | TGTGCCAGCAGTCCTGGAGGCTATAGCAATCAGCCCCAGCATTTT | CASSPGGYSNQPQHF
TRBJ2-1 | . | . | TRBV19 | TGTGCCAGTAGGACAAATTTCAATGAGCAGTTCTTC | CASRTNFNEQFF
TRBJ1-5 | . | . | TRBV30 | TGTGCCTGGAGTGTACGAACAGGTATTAGCAATCAGCCCCAGCATTTT | CAWSVRTGISNQPQHF
TRBJ2-1 | . | . | TRBV30 | TGTGCCTGGAGTGGGCTCGGCTCGGAGGAGCAGTTCTTC | CAWSGLGSEEQFF
TRBJ2-3 | few | . | TRBV28 | TGTGCCAGCAGTTTTGCTGTTGATACAGATACGCAGTATTTT | CASSFAVDTDTQYF
TRBJ2-7 | . | . | TRBV28 | TGTGCCAGCAGTTTCCTAAGGGCGGGTGAGCAGTACTTC | CASSFLRAGEQYF